The text below deals with one TCR beta chain. The CDR3 runs to 12 residues. V dropped 4 bases and J dropped 9 bases, with 10 bases sitting between them. Germline-derived CDR1 and CDR2 are SSHAT and FNYEAQ (reference sequence). These data originate in a study of T cells in tuberculosis. Study-wide context: CD1B tetramers identified T cells specific for mycobacterial lipid GMM. The study, taken as a whole, reports: The stringent gate may have excluded weak CD1B-GMM tetramer binders.

Profiling relied on immunoSEQ multiplex PCR, and the TCRdb table lists in-frame clones only, not all of them. This table holds tens of thousands of clones, 81% found once. After thawing and overnight rest, PBMC were stained with GMM-loaded CD1B tetramer, viability dye and anti-CD3 for sorting. CD1B tetramers were loaded with Rhodococcus equi-derived C32 glucose monomycolate. Tetramer-sorted PBMC had been CD14 monocyte-depleted before freezing. The clonotype was recovered from an adult woman with latent tuberculosis. Sequences were obtained from CD1b-GMM tetramer-negative cells sorted from PBMCs. The gene calls are TRBV7-7 and TRBJ2-1, with D perhaps matching TRBD2 (6 bases). CDR3 nucleotides: TGTGCCAGCAGCTACGGGGGAGGTGAGCAGTTCTTC. It is translated as CASSYGGGEQFF.